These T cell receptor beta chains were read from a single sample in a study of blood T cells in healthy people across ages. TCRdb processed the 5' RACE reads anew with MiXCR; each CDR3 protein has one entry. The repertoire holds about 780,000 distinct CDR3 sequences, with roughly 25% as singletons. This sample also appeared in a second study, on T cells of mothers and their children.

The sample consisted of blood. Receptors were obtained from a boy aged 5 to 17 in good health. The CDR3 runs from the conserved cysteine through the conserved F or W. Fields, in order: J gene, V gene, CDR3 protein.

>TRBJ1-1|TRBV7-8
CASSSLTGEAFF
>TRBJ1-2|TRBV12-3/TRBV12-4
CASSRQAGGTYGYTF
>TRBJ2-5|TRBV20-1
CSARGISGSRKETQYF
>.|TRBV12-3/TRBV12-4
CASSLMMSNEQFF
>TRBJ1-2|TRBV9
CASSVESVGASYGYTF
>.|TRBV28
CASSSGTSGYYNEQFF
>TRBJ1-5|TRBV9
CASSDGIGFQPQHF
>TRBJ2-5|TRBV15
CATSRDIGVGEETQYF
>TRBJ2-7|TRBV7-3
CASSFRVSRGEGSYEQYF
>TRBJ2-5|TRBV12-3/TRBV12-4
CASSLFKRETQYF
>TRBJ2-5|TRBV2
CASSPGALQETQYF
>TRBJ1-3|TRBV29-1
CSVEDHRGIGTIYF
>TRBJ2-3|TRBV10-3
CAISGGPKPTDTQYF
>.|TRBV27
CASSPWKGLQGEQFF